Below, 24 T cell receptor beta chains from the same sample are listed, as sequenced in a study of PD-1 blockade in classical Hodgkin lymphoma. Data came from immunoSEQ multiplex PCR; TCRdb stores just in-frame clones and leaves some out. Altogether roughly 150,000 clones are present, 78% being singletons, with the ten largest covering roughly 9.8%. In every patient, relapse followed autologous stem cell transplantation, while exposure to brentuximab vedotin differed. This specimen was peripheral blood mononuclear cells (PBMCs), taken before the second cycle of nivolumab. These receptors all stem from a human donor with classical Hodgkin lymphoma.

J is TRBJ1-2 and V is TRBV7-2; 7 bases match TRBD1. Germline V gene data show CDR1 as SGHTA and CDR2 as FQGNSA. The CDR3 consists of 12 residues. The V gene end was trimmed by 5 bases and the J gene end by 6 bases; junction bases not matched to a gene: 3. The CDR3 sequence is CASSPDRDGYTF. The CDR3 region has the DNA TGTGCCAGCAGCCCCGACAGGGATGGCTACACCTTC.

This rearrangement joins TRBV28 to TRBJ2-1, with D maybe TRBD1 (5 bases). The CDR3 extends over 15 amino acids. The germline gives CDR1 MDHEN, CDR2 SYDVKM. Trimming stripped 6 bases from V and 0 bases from J, with 12 bases between. CDR3 nucleotide sequence: TGTGCCAGCAGCCATGACAGCACCTCCTACAATGAGCAGTTCTTC. This encodes CASSHDSTSYNEQFF.

The rearrangement uses TRBV19 and TRBJ1-2; perhaps TRBD1 as D (6 bases). Trimming removed 6 bases from V and 0 bases from J, with 14 bases in between. The CDR3 has 15 residues. CDR1 is LNHDA and CDR2 is SQIVND in the germline V gene (reference sequence). The CDR3: CASRNRVRPNYGYTF. As DNA, the CDR3 is TGTGCCAGTAGGAACAGGGTCCGACCTAACTATGGCTACACCTTC.

The chain is built from TRBV28 and TRBJ2-1; D tentatively fits TRBD1 or TRBD2 (6 bases each). The V gene's germline CDR1 is MDHEN and CDR2 SYDVKM. This CDR3 is built from 15 residues. With 6 bases removed from V and 10 bases from J, the gap between germline ends came to 22 bases. In nucleotides, the CDR3 is TGTGCCAGCAGCCCCGGGGGCGGTGGTGGTAGAGAGCAGTTCTTC. Translation gives CASSPGGGGGREQFF.

The chain uses TRBV19 and TRBJ1-5; perhaps TRBD1 as D (5 bases). CDR3 length equals 15 residues. CDR1 is LNHDA and CDR2 is SQIVND in the germline V gene (reference sequence). The germline V and J ends were trimmed by 1 base and 1 base, with 8 bases remaining between them. For the CDR3, the DNA is TGTGCCAGTAGTATAGGGTCAGGGAGCAATCAGCCCCAGCATTTT. Its protein product is CASSIGSGSNQPQHF.

This clone was observed a handful of times. V gene TRBV7-2 combines with J gene TRBJ1-4; 7 nucleotides line up with TRBD1. With 2 bases clipped from V and 7 bases from J, the junction kept 4 bases outside the gene matches. This CDR3 contains 14 residues. The germline CDR1 and CDR2 sequences are SGHTA and FQGNSA. CDR3 DNA sequence: TGTGCCAGCAGCTTATCCCGGGACAGTGAAAAACTGTTTTTT. Protein: CASSLSRDSEKLFF.

CDR3 residues: CASSQEKGQGYEQYF. The CDR3 region has the DNA TGTGCCAGCAGCCAAGAAAAAGGACAGGGATACGAGCAGTACTTC. This chain connects TRBV13 to TRBJ2-5; 8 nucleotides align to TRBD1. Near its end, the DNA agrees better with TRBJ2-7, so the J call may be wrong. CDR3 length equals 15 residues. Germline CDR1 is PRHDT and CDR2 is FYEKMQ (reference sequence).

This rearrangement joins TRBV27 to TRBJ2-5; a possible D gene is TRBD2 (7 bases). This CDR3 has 17 amino acids. Trimming removed 6 bases from V and 7 bases from J, with 27 bases in between. Germline V gene lookup returns CDR1 MNHEY and CDR2 SMNVEV (reference sequence). CDR3 sequence: CASRLAGAGNLAGTQYF. CDR3 DNA sequence: TGTGCCAGCAGGCTGGCGGGGGCGGGGAATTTAGCGGGGACCCAGTACTTC.

CDR3 nucleotides: TGTGCCAGCAGCTTGGAGGGGCCTAGGCGAGAGACCCAGTACTTC. Amino acid sequence: CASSLEGPRRETQYF. The rearrangement links TRBV5-4 to TRBJ2-5; TRBD1 is a possible D gene (5 bases). V shed 0 bases and J shed 4 bases, with 13 bases lying between them. The CDR3 extends over 15 amino acids. The germline gives CDR1 SGHNT, CDR2 YYREEE (reference sequence).

With respect to this clone: At one boundary the junction diverges from the germline segment, which might be a read error. The chain is built from TRBV7-7 and TRBJ2-2; a weak D match, TRBD1 (6 bases). The CDR3 runs 16 residues. Germline V gene lookup returns CDR1 SSHAT and CDR2 FNYEAQ (reference sequence). The CDR3 sequence: CASSPTGLANTGELFF. DNA of the CDR3: TGTGCTAGCAGCCCTACAGGGCTAGCGAACACCGGGGAGCTGTTTTTT.

A single count supports this clone. This rearrangement joins TRBV9 to TRBJ2-7; maybe TRBD1 (6 bases). V was cut by 3 bases and J by 0 bases, with 10 bases left in between. The CDR3 contains 14 residues. Looked up from germline, CDR1 is SGDLS and CDR2 is YYNGEE. CDR3 residues: CASSARDISYEQYF. CDR3 DNA: TGTGCCAGCAGCGCCCGGGACATCTCCTACGAGCAGTACTTC.

The chain is built from TRBV14 and TRBJ2-7; D is unclear. CDR3 length: 12 amino acids. Germline CDR1 and CDR2: SGHDN and FVKESK. The ends were cut back, 2 bases at V and 0 bases at J, with 2 bases in the middle. CDR3 sequence (DNA): TGTGCCAGCAGCCAATTCTCCTACGAGCAGTACTTC. Amino acids: CASSQFSYEQYF.

V usage is TRBV28 and J usage is TRBJ2-2; D is possibly TRBD1 (6 bases). Trimming stripped 7 bases from V and 3 bases from J, with 9 bases between. This CDR3 contains 13 residues. CDR1 is MDHEN and CDR2 is SYDVKM in the germline V gene. The DNA for the CDR3 is TGTGCCAGCATTGAGGGGGACACCGGGGAGCTGTTTTTT. The encoded protein is CASIEGDTGELFF.

This rearrangement joins TRBV6-1 to TRBJ2-7; 7 bases match TRBD1. V lost 6 bases to trimming and J lost 4 bases; unmatched junction nucleotides: 9. Germline assignment: CDR1 MNHNS and CDR2 SASEGT. The CDR3 is made up of 14 amino acids. DNA of the CDR3: TGTGCCAGCAGATCGGACAGGACCTCGTACGAGCAGTACTTC. Its translation: CASRSDRTSYEQYF.

In its sample, this clone was seen a few times. The chain uses TRBV4-1 and TRBJ2-5; 8 positions agree with TRBD2. J lost 1 base, V lost 1 base, and 5 bases had no gene match. The CDR3 has 16 residues. Germline CDR1 is MGHRA and CDR2 is YSYEKL. Here the CDR3 DNA reads TGCGCCAGCAGCCAAGCCGCGGGGGGCCGCCAAGAGACCCAGTACTTC. Amino acids: CASSQAAGGRQETQYF.

V usage is TRBV7-2 and J usage is TRBJ2-7; TRBD1 matches at 8 bases. V dropped 0 bases and J dropped 6; count of bases not matched to a gene: 4. The CDR3 is made up of 14 amino acids. The germline gives CDR1 SGHTA, CDR2 FQGNSA. CDR3 residues: CASSLATGEGEQYF. In DNA form, the CDR3 reads TGTGCCAGCAGCTTAGCGACAGGGGAAGGCGAGCAGTACTTC.

This chain joins TRBV9 and TRBJ1-3, with unresolved D. The V end was cut by 4 bases, the J end by 1 base, with 12 bases between. The CDR3 spans 15 residues. CDR1 and CDR2 from the germline V gene are SGDLS and YYNGEE. CDR3 protein: CASSPRVGSGNTIYF. DNA for the CDR3: TGTGCCAGCAGCCCCCGGGTAGGGTCTGGAAACACCATATATTTT. Full variable domain (outside the CDR3, taken from reference TRBV9 and TRBJ1-3): DSGVTQTPKHLITATGQRVTLRCSPRSGDLSVYWYQQSLDQGLQFLIQYYNGEERAKGNILERFSAQQFPDLHSELNLSSLELGDSALYFCASSPRVGSGNTIYFGEGSWLTVV.

The genes are TRBV4-2 and TRBJ1-1; tentatively, D is TRBD1 (6 bases). The germline CDR1 and CDR2 sequences are LGHNA and YNFKEQ. Deletions cut 5 bases from V and 11 bases from J, with 15 bases between. This CDR3 region has 12 residues. The CDR3 DNA reads as TGTGCCAGCAGCGTCAACAGGGTGAGGGCTTTCTTT. It encodes CASSVNRVRAFF.

This chain joins TRBV4-3 and TRBJ1-1; TRBD1 might be the D (5 bases). V was cut by 0 bases and J by 1 base, with 27 bases left in between. Germline V gene lookup returns CDR1 LGHNA and CDR2 YSLEER. This CDR3 contains 21 residues. The DNA of the CDR3 is TGCGCCAGCAGCCAAGAGTACGATTCAATTTGGGTGGGACTGGGGAACACTGAAGCTTTCTTT. This translates into CASSQEYDSIWVGLGNTEAFF.

This clone was recorded only once. The CDR3 DNA reads as TGTGCCAGCAGGGGGACAGGGCTCTATGGCTACACCTTC. Translated, it gives CASRGTGLYGYTF. The gene calls are TRBV2 and TRBJ1-2, with 9 bases that match TRBD1. CDR3 length: 13 residues. The germline V gene encodes CDR1 SNHLY and CDR2 FYNNEI. Unmatched junction bases numbered 3, after V lost 6 bases and J lost 4 bases.

This chain connects TRBV2 to TRBJ2-6; D is uncertain. Germline V gene data show CDR1 as SNHLY and CDR2 as FYNNEI. The CDR3 is 14 residues long. Between the trimmed V and J ends, which lost 5 bases and 0 bases, there was a span of 5 bases. CDR3 sequence (DNA): TGTGCCAGCAGTTCCACCTCTGGGGCCAACGTCCTGACTTTC. Protein product: CASSSTSGANVLTF.

The rearrangement joins TRBV10-3 to TRBJ2-7; D is possibly TRBD2 (6 bases). The CDR3 loop spans 14 amino acids. Germline V gene sequence: CDR1 ENHRY, CDR2 SYGVKD. V lost 10 bases and J 5 bases, leaving 21 bases between the germline ends. For the CDR3, the DNA is TGTGCCACCACCCCCGGGGCGGGGTCTGACGAGCAGTACTTC. It is translated as CATTPGAGSDEQYF.

The chain carries TRBV18 and TRBJ2-4; TRBD2 agrees at 8 bases. In germline, CDR1 is KGHSH, CDR2 LQKENI. V dropped 3 bases and J dropped 5; count of bases not matched to a gene: 9. CDR3 length equals 16 residues. As DNA, the CDR3 is TGTGCCAGCTCACCGCCTGGAAGCGGGGGACAAAACATTCAGTACTTC. Translated, it gives CASSPPGSGGQNIQYF.

The rearrangement uses TRBV19 and TRBJ2-7; TRBD1 matches 9 bases. CDR3 length: 15 amino acids. Germline V gene sequence: CDR1 LNHDA, CDR2 SQIVND (reference sequence). Unmatched junction bases numbered 5, after V lost 1 base and J lost 4 bases. CDR3: CASSIGGQGSYEQYF. CDR3 nucleotides: TGTGCCAGTAGTATAGGGGGACAGGGATCGTACGAGCAGTACTTC.